A single sample gave rise to the 11 T cell receptor beta chains below, sequenced in a study of cytotoxic CD8 clonotypes in ibrutinib-treated CLL. Here immunoSEQ multiplex PCR was the method, and the copy in TCRdb shows in-frame clones only, minus some. The sample has tens of thousands of clones; 90% are singletons. Here the sequenced sample was PBMCs, taken after 12 months of ibrutinib treatment. These receptors all stem from a human donor with chronic lymphocytic leukemia.

This clone has only one observation. Germline and junction disagree at one end, which may indicate a read error. This chain connects TRBV7-7 to TRBJ2-1; D gene ambiguous. Germline V gene sequence: CDR1 SSHAT, CDR2 FNYEAQ (reference sequence). The CDR3 loop spans 13 amino acids. This CDR3 reads CASSLSQRREQFF. In DNA, the CDR3 is TGTGCTAGCAGCTTATCGCAGAGGCGTGAGCAGTTCTTC.

This clone appeared a single time. The CDR3 nucleotides read TGTGCCAGCAGATATGTAGCGGGAACCTACGAGCAGTACTTC. This codes for CASRYVAGTYEQYF. The chain links TRBV28 to TRBJ2-7; 8 positions agree with TRBD2. This CDR3 region has 14 residues. CDR1 MDHEN and CDR2 SYDVKM come from the germline V gene. The J segment lost 2 bases and the V segment lost 6 bases, leaving 6 bases of the junction unmatched. The full variable domain, in which reference TRBV28 and TRBJ2-7 provide the parts outside the CDR3, is DVKVTQSSRYLVKRTGEKVFLECVQDMDHENMFWYRQDPGLGLRLIYFSYDVKMKEKGDIPEGYSVSREKKERFSLILESASTNQTSMYLCASRYVAGTYEQYFGPGTRLTVT.

The chain is built from TRBV4-3 and TRBJ2-1; 11 nucleotides match TRBD2. The J segment lost 4 bases and the V segment lost 4 bases, leaving 3 bases of the junction unmatched. CDR1 is LGHNA and CDR2 is YSLEER in the germline V gene. The CDR3 has 15 residues. CDR3 DNA: TGCGCCAGCAGCCCCTTAGCGGGAGGGTACAATGAGCAGTTCTTC. It is translated as CASSPLAGGYNEQFF.

This chain joins TRBV7-8 and TRBJ2-7, with 8 bases fitting TRBD1. Trimming cost V 0 bases and J 3 bases; bases outside gene matches: 10. Germline-derived CDR1 and CDR2 are SGHVS and FQNEAQ. There are 17 residues in the CDR3. The CDR3 is CASSLADRVINNYEQYF. The CDR3 nucleotides are TGTGCCAGCAGCTTAGCGGACAGGGTCATAAACAACTACGAGCAGTACTTC. The full variable domain, rest sourced from reference TRBV7-8 and TRBJ2-7, is GAGVSQSPRYKVAKRGQDVALRCDPISGHVSLFWYQQALGQGPEFLTYFQNEAQLDKSGLPSDRFFAERPEGSVSTLKIQRTQQEDSAVYLCASSLADRVINNYEQYFGPGTRLTVT.

This clone is a singleton in its sample. This chain links TRBV4-1 with TRBJ2-7; D possibly uses TRBD1 or TRBD2 (5 bases each). V was trimmed by 1 base and J by 7 bases, leaving 14 bases between them. The CDR3 covers 14 residues. Germline V gene sequence: CDR1 MGHRA, CDR2 YSYEKL. CDR3 sequence: CASSQVRGSEEQYF. CDR3 coding DNA: TGCGCCAGCAGCCAAGTGAGGGGATCCGAGGAGCAGTACTTC.

J is TRBJ1-4 and V is TRBV5-1; D not certain. This CDR3 is 14 amino acids long. V lost 5 bases, J lost 2 bases, and 10 bases lay in between. The germline V gene has CDR1 SGHRS and CDR2 YFSETQ. The CDR3 nucleotides are TGCGCCAGCAGTCCTTGGGGTACTAATGAAAAACTGTTTTTT. It encodes CASSPWGTNEKLFF.

The chain carries TRBV7-6 and TRBJ2-6, with D possibly being TRBD1 (6 bases). CDR3 length equals 15 residues. Trimming took off 5 bases at V and 9 bases at J, with 17 bases between the two ends. Germline CDR1 and CDR2: SGHVS and FNYEAQ. This chain's CDR3 is CASSIQGARHNVLTF. The CDR3 nucleotides read TGTGCCAGCAGCATACAGGGAGCGAGACACAACGTCCTGACTTTC.

The chain employs TRBV6-5 and TRBJ1-2, with TRBD1 matching over 7 bases. Germline CDR1 and CDR2: MNHEY and SVGAGI. The CDR3 has 14 amino acids. Germline trimming cut 6 bases from V and 4 bases from J; bases unmatched to any gene: 8. The DNA for the CDR3 is TGTGCCAGCAGCCCCGAGACAGGGCCCTATGGCTACACCTTC. Protein sequence: CASSPETGPYGYTF.

The chain carries TRBV10-3 and TRBJ1-2, with TRBD1 as a possible D gene (6 bases). V lost 9 bases and J 4 bases, leaving 18 bases between the germline ends. CDR1 is ENHRY, CDR2 SYGVKD, per germline. The CDR3 runs 14 residues. The CDR3 protein is CAISAPGEAYGYTF. CDR3 coding DNA: TGTGCCATATCAGCGCCAGGGGAGGCCTATGGCTACACCTTC.

V and J are TRBV5-6 and TRBJ2-7; TRBD1 or TRBD2 may be the D gene (6 bases each). The CDR3 is 13 amino acids. Trimming stripped 4 bases from V and 7 bases from J, with 15 bases between. Germline V gene lookup returns CDR1 SGHDT and CDR2 YYEEEE. Here the CDR3 reads CASSRPGAGEQYF. CDR3 nucleotides: TGTGCCAGCAGCCGCCCGGGGGCGGGGGAGCAGTACTTC.

V gene TRBV7-3 combines with J gene TRBJ1-5, with 8 bases lining up with TRBD1. The CDR3 runs 14 residues. The germline gives CDR1 SGHTA, CDR2 FQGTGA. V shed 5 bases, J shed 10 bases, and the junction held 10 bases outside the gene matches. CDR3: CASSPRTTGVPQHF. DNA of the CDR3: TGTGCCAGCAGCCCGAGAACGACAGGGGTTCCCCAGCATTTT.